These 18 T cell receptor beta chains came from one sample sequenced in a study of cytomegalovirus exposure and HLA in healthy donors. Primers for the PCR totalled 60 Vbeta and 13 Jbeta. Clones were sequenced by immunoSEQ multiplex PCR, and TCRdb holds only the in-frame ones, with some missing. The repertoire holds around 150,000 clones, with 75% to 80% as singletons. Source material: PBMCs. The receptor source for this set is a woman aged 50 to 65 in good health and CMV-seropositive.

The rearrangement joins TRBV6-5 to TRBJ2-5, with D possibly being TRBD2 (5 bases). Germline assignment: CDR1 MNHEY and CDR2 SVGAGI. V was trimmed by 2 bases and J by 2 bases, leaving 6 bases between them. This CDR3 is 13 amino acids long. The CDR3 DNA reads as TGTGCCAGCAGTTACGGGGAGCAAGAGACCCAGTACTTC. It yields the protein CASSYGEQETQYF.

The rearrangement links TRBV30 to TRBJ1-6, with 7 positions matching TRBD1. Germline assignment: CDR1 GTSNPN and CDR2 SVGIG (reference sequence). The CDR3 totals 15 residues. J was trimmed by 7 bases and V by 0 bases; bases with no gene match: 6. The CDR3 here is CAWSVMTGINSPLHF. The CDR3 coding sequence is TGTGCCTGGAGTGTAATGACAGGGATCAATTCACCCCTCCACTTT. Full variable domain (remainder filled in from reference TRBV30 and TRBJ1-6): SQTIHQWPATLVQPVGSPLSLECTVEGTSNPNLYWYRQAAGRGLQLLFYSVGIGQISSEVPQNLSASRPQDRQFILSSKKLLLSDSGFYLCAWSVMTGINSPLHFGNGTRLTVT.

The V and J genes are TRBV19 and TRBJ2-3; TRBD2 is a possible D gene (5 bases). The CDR3 contains 15 residues. Deletions cut 2 bases from V and 0 bases from J, with 9 bases between. Germline V gives CDR1 LNHDA, CDR2 SQIVND (reference sequence). The CDR3 loop reads CASSILSDSTDTQYF. The CDR3, as DNA: TGTGCCAGTAGTATACTTAGCGATAGCACAGATACGCAGTATTTT.

This sequence joins TRBV7-2 and TRBJ1-5; 9 bases fit TRBD1. The V and J ends lost 4 bases and 7 bases, in that order; junction bases with no gene match: 2. Germline loops: CDR1 SGHTA, CDR2 FQGNSA. This CDR3 region has 13 residues. The CDR3 sequence: CASSSQGAQPQHF. CDR3 sequence (DNA): TGTGCCAGCAGCTCACAGGGGGCACAGCCCCAGCATTTT.

The chain uses TRBV7-3 and TRBJ2-3; 7 bases line up with TRBD2. V was pared by 1 base and J by 1 base, with 5 bases of the junction left unmatched. CDR3 length: 16 residues. Germline V gene sequence: CDR1 SGHTA, CDR2 FQGTGA. CDR3 nucleotide sequence: TGTGCCAGCAGCTTAATTCCAGCGGGGCGCACAGATACGCAGTATTTT. It specifies CASSLIPAGRTDTQYF.

This clone showed up just a few times. The CDR3: CASSQGDSYEQYF. CDR3 bases: TGTGCCAGCAGCCAAGGGGACAGCTACGAGCAGTACTTC. This chain uses TRBV4-2 with TRBJ2-7, with TRBD1 matching over 7 bases. Germline-derived CDR1 and CDR2 are LGHNA and YNFKEQ. The CDR3 length is 13 residues. The V gene end was trimmed by 1 base and the J gene end by 3 bases; junction bases not matched to a gene: 0.

The chain has TRBV27 and TRBJ2-2; 12 bases map to TRBD2. V gave up 5 bases and J gave up 2 bases; unmatched junction bases: 3. Germline lookup yields CDR1 MNHEY and CDR2 SMNVEV (reference sequence). CDR3 length: 16 residues. The CDR3 region is CASSPGLAGNTGELFF. The CDR3, as DNA: TGTGCCAGCAGTCCAGGACTAGCGGGAAACACCGGGGAGCTGTTTTTT.

The J gene is TRBJ1-2, the V gene TRBV27; D may be TRBD1 (5 bases). The germline V gene encodes CDR1 MNHEY and CDR2 SMNVEV (reference sequence). Trimming stripped 4 bases from V and 2 bases from J, with 14 bases between. This CDR3 comprises 15 residues. CDR3 loop: CASSSTSTANYGYTF. The CDR3 region has the DNA TGTGCCAGCAGTTCCACCTCGACAGCCAACTATGGCTACACCTTC.

The CDR3 loop reads CASSLGTSGSTDTQYF. CDR3 sequence (DNA): TGTGCCAGCAGCTTAGGGACTAGCGGTAGCACAGATACGCAGTATTTT. The chain employs TRBV9 and TRBJ2-3, with 11 nucleotides matching TRBD2. The junction had 4 bases not matched to a gene; V was cut back by 4 bases and J by 0 bases. Germline-derived CDR1 and CDR2 are SGDLS and YYNGEE. The CDR3 is made up of 16 amino acids.

This clone came up a few times. This rearrangement joins TRBV6-5 to TRBJ2-1; the match to TRBD2 covers 15 bases. V was clipped by 4 bases and J by 2 bases; unmatched bases: 0. Per the germline V gene, CDR1 is MNHEY and CDR2 is SVGAGI. The CDR3 runs to 16 residues. CDR3 loop: CASSWTSGGAYNEQFF. The CDR3 coding sequence is TGTGCCAGCAGTTGGACTAGCGGGGGGGCCTACAATGAGCAGTTCTTC.

The chain joins TRBV5-1 to TRBJ1-2, with D possibly being TRBD1 (6 bases). The germline V and J ends were trimmed by 4 bases and 6 bases, with 13 bases remaining between them. From germline, CDR1 is SGHRS and CDR2 YFSETQ. The CDR3 runs to 13 residues. CDR3 amino acids: CASSVQGSDGYTF. CDR3 nucleotide sequence: TGCGCCAGCAGCGTCCAGGGGTCCGATGGCTACACCTTC.

The CDR3 region has the DNA TGCGCCAGCAGCCACCCCGAGGAGGGGTACGAGCAGTACTTC. Protein sequence: CASSHPEEGYEQYF. The chain joins TRBV5-1 to TRBJ2-7, with a possible D match to TRBD2 (6 bases). With 4 bases removed from V and 4 bases from J, the gap between germline ends came to 15 bases. CDR1 and CDR2 (germline): SGHRS, YFSETQ. CDR3 length equals 14 residues.

The chain links TRBV5-6 to TRBJ1-2; TRBD1 might be the D (5 bases). V dropped 7 bases and J dropped 8 bases, with 18 bases sitting between them. Germline V CDR1 and CDR2: SGHDT, YYEEEE. This CDR3 is 13 amino acids long. The CDR3 coding sequence is TGTGCCAGCGAACGGCGGAGGGGAGGGGGCTACACCTTC. As protein: CASERRRGGGYTF.

The V call is TRBV28, the J call TRBJ2-3, with a tentative D call TRBD2 (5 bases). Germline V gene data show CDR1 as MDHEN and CDR2 as SYDVKM. Trimming took off 8 bases at V and 5 bases at J, with 14 bases between the two ends. The CDR3 runs 13 residues. The CDR3 loop is CASGIPGGDTQYF. The CDR3 DNA is TGTGCCAGCGGCATCCCAGGAGGAGATACGCAGTATTTT.

The V gene is TRBV7-9, the J gene TRBJ2-7; TRBD2 matches at 8 bases. Trimming removed 6 bases from V and 0 bases from J; junction bases left unmatched: 7. CDR3 length: 15 residues. Germline loops: CDR1 SEHNR, CDR2 FQNEAQ (reference sequence). The DNA of the CDR3 is TGTGCCAGCAGGCCGCCGGGGGGGCCCTCCTACGAGCAGTACTTC. This encodes CASRPPGGPSYEQYF.

V gene TRBV27 combines with J gene TRBJ1-2, with D perhaps matching TRBD1 (5 bases). V lost 3 bases and J lost 6, with 20 bases in between. The CDR3 is made up of 16 amino acids. In germline, CDR1 is MNHEY, CDR2 SMNVEV (reference sequence). CDR3 nucleotides: TGTGCCAGCAGTTTTAGAATTCGGCAGGGTATTGATGGCTACACCTTC. This translates into CASSFRIRQGIDGYTF.

J is TRBJ2-5 and V is TRBV7-2; D not certain. CDR1 and CDR2 from the germline V gene are SGHTA and FQGNSA. The CDR3 consists of 13 residues. Deletions cut 1 base from V and 1 base from J, with 4 bases between. The CDR3 here is CASSLVRQETQYF. CDR3 in DNA: TGTGCCAGCAGCTTAGTCCGCCAAGAGACCCAGTACTTC.

This sequence joins TRBV6-1 and TRBJ1-4; a weak D match, TRBD1 (6 bases). V was trimmed by 4 bases and J by 7 bases, leaving 19 bases between them. Germline V gives CDR1 MNHNS, CDR2 SASEGT. The CDR3 has 16 amino acids. The CDR3 DNA sequence: TGTGCCAGCAGTGGAGTCGTCAGGGGACTAAGTGAAAAACTGTTTTTT. Encoded protein: CASSGVVRGLSEKLFF.